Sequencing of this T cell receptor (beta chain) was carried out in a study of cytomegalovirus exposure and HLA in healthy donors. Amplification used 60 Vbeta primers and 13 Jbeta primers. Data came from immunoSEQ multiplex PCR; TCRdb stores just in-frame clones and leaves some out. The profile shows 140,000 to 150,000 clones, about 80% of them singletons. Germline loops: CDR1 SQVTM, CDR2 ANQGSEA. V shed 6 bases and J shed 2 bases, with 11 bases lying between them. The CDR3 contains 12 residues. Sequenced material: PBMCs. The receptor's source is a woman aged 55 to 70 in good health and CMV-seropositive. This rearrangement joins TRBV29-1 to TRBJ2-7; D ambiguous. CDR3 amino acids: CSVFQAPYEQYF. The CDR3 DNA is TGCAGCGTATTCCAGGCACCCTACGAGCAGTACTTC.